This TCR beta chain emerged from a study of CD8 T cells in Susac syndrome. Study results and limitations: Only a relatively small number of individuals were included in the TCR sequencing and HLA analysis.

To note about this clonotype: What it binds is not known.

Trimming cost V 3 bases and J 1 base, with 8 bases left between them. In germline, CDR1 is KGHSH, CDR2 LQKENI. CDR3 length: 14 residues. RNA totalling roughly 0.45 to 1 ug underwent reverse transcription with random hexamers. Multiplex immunoSEQ PCR targeted 54 Vbeta and 13 Jbeta TCR beta segments. In TCRdb, the immunoSEQ multiplex PCR reads were re-called with MiXCR into one record per CDR3 protein. The table has some 190,000 distinct CDR3 sequences, 94% seen once. TEMRA cells were enriched by FACS, while CD8+ and CD4+ T cells were obtained through a negative isolation that was performed magnetically.

Sample: CD4+ T cells from PBMCs. The receptor was isolated from a human donor with Susac syndrome. The J gene is TRBJ2-3, the V gene TRBV18; D unresolved. The CDR3 region is CASSPASRTDTQYF. The CDR3, as DNA: TGTGCCAGCTCACCGGCCAGCCGCACAGATACGCAGTATTTT.